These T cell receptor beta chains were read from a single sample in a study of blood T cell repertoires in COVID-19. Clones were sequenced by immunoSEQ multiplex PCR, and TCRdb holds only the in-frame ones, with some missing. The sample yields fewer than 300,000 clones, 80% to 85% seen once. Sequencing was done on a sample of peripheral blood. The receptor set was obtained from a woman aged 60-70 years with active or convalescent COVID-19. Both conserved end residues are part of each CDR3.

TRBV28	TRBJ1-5	CASSFGLEAQHF
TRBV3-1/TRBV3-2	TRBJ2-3	CASSQDLTSGATDTQYF
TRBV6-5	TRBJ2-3	CASRSTGTDTQYF
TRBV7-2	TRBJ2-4	CASSRNRGRGKNIQYF
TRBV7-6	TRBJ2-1	CASSLVPLGRGGDNEQFF
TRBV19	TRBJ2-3	CASSPRLAGTDTQYF
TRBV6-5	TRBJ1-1	CASSYTAGGNTEAFF
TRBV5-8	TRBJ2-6	CASSQWAPGNVLTF
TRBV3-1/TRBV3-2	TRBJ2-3	CASSQVVGGSTDTQYF
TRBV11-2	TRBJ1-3	CASSIDRGRGNTIYF
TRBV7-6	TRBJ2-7	CASSGRTYEQYF
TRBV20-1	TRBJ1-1	CSASQGPEAFF
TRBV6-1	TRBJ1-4	CASSESGGNEKLFF